The next 7 T cell receptor beta chains were all read from a single sample in a study of regulatory T cells in long-lasting Graves disease. The time point was: newly diagnosed GD, antithyroid drugs for less than 3 months. Preparation of the TCR library used RNA extracted from PBMCs. HTBI primers from iRepertoire and Arm-PCR of CDR3 regions yielded the TCR beta libraries. Via MiXCR, TCRdb re-called the multiplex PCR reads, giving one row per CDR3 protein. Of roughly 610,000 distinct CDR3 sequences in the sample, roughly a sixth were seen once. The same sample was also studied in work on T cells in Graves' hyperthyroidism and ophthalmopathy.

The sample consisted of peripheral blood mononuclear cells (PBMCs), taken at new diagnosis, from a patient treated with antithyroid drugs. The receptors derive from a young man with Graves disease.

This clonotype was observed at least ten times. This chain links TRBV7-6 with TRBJ2-1; D may be TRBD1 or TRBD2 (5 bases each). The length of the CDR3 is 17 residues. Germline loops: CDR1 SGHVS, CDR2 FNYEAQ. Trimming pared 2 bases from V and 0 bases from J, leaving 14 bases between. The CDR3 loop reads CASSLRGVGVSYNEQFF. DNA of the CDR3: TGTGCCAGCAGCTTAAGGGGTGTGGGAGTCTCCTACAATGAGCAGTTCTTC.

This clonotype has a count of ten or more. V is TRBV2 and J is TRBJ2-7; D is undetermined. Trimming took 5 bases from V and 3 from J, leaving 8 bases between them. This CDR3 has 12 residues. Germline CDR1 is SNHLY and CDR2 is FYNNEI. The CDR3 here is CASSWGNYEQYF. For the CDR3, the DNA is TGTGCCAGCAGTTGGGGTAACTACGAGCAGTACTTC.

The sample holds a few counts of this clonotype. The chain links TRBV19 to TRBJ1-5; D perhaps matches TRBD1 (6 bases). V dropped 9 bases and J dropped 1 base, with 16 bases sitting between them. The CDR3 loop spans 15 amino acids. Germline CDR1 LNHDA, CDR2 SQIVND (reference sequence). This chain's CDR3 is CASETGMGSNQPQHF. The CDR3 region has the DNA TGTGCCAGCGAAACAGGGATGGGGAGCAATCAGCCCCAGCATTTT.

The chain has TRBV27 and TRBJ2-1, with 8 nucleotides matching TRBD2. The junction had 13 bases not matched to a gene; V was cut back by 6 bases and J by 6 bases. The germline V gene encodes CDR1 MNHEY and CDR2 SMNVEV (reference sequence). The CDR3 contains 16 residues. In DNA form, the CDR3 reads TGTGCCAGCAGGGGACTAGTTGGTGAGTTGGGCAATGAGCAGTTCTTC. It yields the protein CASRGLVGELGNEQFF.

The V call is TRBV4-1, the J call TRBJ2-4; the D gene could be TRBD1 or TRBD2 (5 bases each). The CDR3 loop spans 17 amino acids. Trimming shortened V by 5 bases and J by 0 bases, and 17 bases separated the two germline ends. CDR1 is MGHRA and CDR2 is YSYEKL in the germline V gene. CDR3 in amino acids: CASSFRDPRLAKNIQYF. CDR3 DNA: TGCGCCAGCAGCTTCCGGGACCCGCGGCTAGCCAAAAACATTCAGTACTTC.

This clonotype was recorded at least ten times. This chain links TRBV7-9 with TRBJ1-1; D perhaps matches TRBD1 (5 bases). The germline V gene has CDR1 SEHNR and CDR2 FQNEAQ (reference sequence). V gave up 3 bases and J gave up 1 base, with 12 bases separating them. The CDR3 loop spans 15 amino acids. In nucleotides, the CDR3 is TGTGCCAGCAGCTTTCGGGGGGTAGGGAACACTGAAGCTTTCTTT. Translating gives CASSFRGVGNTEAFF.

CDR3 DNA: TGCAGTGCCCGGTTTTCCCAGGGGGCTGGGGAGCAGTACTTC. Its translation: CSARFSQGAGEQYF. This chain links TRBV20-1 with TRBJ2-7, with 8 bases that match TRBD1. The CDR3 sequence is 14 residues long. V gave up 6 bases and J gave up 7 bases; unmatched junction bases: 14. The germline V gene encodes CDR1 DFQATT and CDR2 SNEGSKA (reference sequence).